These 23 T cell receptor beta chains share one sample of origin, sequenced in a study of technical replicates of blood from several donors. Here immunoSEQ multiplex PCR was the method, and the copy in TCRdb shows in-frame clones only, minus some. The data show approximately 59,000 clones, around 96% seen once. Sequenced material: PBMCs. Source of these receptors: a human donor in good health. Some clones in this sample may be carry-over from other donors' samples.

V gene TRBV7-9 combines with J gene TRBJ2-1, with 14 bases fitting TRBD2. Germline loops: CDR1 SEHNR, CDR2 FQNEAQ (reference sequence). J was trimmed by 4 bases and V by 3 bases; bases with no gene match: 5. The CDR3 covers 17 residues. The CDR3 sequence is CASSFPGTSGGYNEQFF. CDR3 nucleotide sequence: TGTGCCAGCAGCTTCCCCGGGACTAGCGGGGGTTACAATGAGCAGTTCTTC.

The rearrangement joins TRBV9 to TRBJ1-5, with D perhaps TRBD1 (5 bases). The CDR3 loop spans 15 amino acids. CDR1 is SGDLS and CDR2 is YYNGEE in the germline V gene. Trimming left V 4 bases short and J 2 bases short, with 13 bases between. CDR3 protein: CASSTGGGGNQPQHF. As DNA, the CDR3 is TGTGCCAGCAGCACGGGGGGGGGTGGCAATCAGCCCCAGCATTTT.

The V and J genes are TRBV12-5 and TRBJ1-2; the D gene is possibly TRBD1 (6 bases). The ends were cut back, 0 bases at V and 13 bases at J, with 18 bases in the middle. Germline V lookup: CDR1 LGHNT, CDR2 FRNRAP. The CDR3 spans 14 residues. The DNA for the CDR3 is TGTGCTAGTGGTTTGGTACGGGACACAGTTTCATCCACCTTC. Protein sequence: CASGLVRDTVSSTF.

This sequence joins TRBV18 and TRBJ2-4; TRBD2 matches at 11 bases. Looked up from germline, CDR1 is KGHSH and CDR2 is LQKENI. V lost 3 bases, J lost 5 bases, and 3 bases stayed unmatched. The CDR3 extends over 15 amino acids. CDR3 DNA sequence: TGTGCCAGCTCACCGTTGGGACTAGCGGAAAACATTCAGTACTTC. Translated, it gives CASSPLGLAENIQYF.

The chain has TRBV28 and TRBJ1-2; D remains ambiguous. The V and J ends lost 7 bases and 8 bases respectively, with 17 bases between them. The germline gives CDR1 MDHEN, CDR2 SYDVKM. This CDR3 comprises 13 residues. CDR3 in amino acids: CASTPPRKLGYTF. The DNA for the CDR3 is TGTGCCAGCACCCCGCCCAGGAAGTTGGGCTACACCTTC.

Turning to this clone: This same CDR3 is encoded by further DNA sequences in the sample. The CDR3 DNA sequence: TGTGCCAGCAGCTCACTAGCGGGGGCCCCAGATACGCAGTATTTT. This encodes CASSSLAGAPDTQYF. The rearrangement links TRBV7-2 to TRBJ2-3, with 11 nucleotides matching TRBD2. The CDR3 runs 15 residues. With V trimmed by 4 bases and J by 4 bases, 4 bases remained unmatched. Per germline, CDR1 SGHTA and CDR2 FQGNSA.

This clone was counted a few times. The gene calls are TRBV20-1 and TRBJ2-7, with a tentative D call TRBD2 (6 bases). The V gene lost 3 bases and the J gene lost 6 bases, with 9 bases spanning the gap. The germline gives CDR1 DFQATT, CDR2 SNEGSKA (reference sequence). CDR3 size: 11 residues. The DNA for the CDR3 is TGCAGTGCTAGGGGCGGGGCCGAGCAGTACTTC. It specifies CSARGGAEQYF.

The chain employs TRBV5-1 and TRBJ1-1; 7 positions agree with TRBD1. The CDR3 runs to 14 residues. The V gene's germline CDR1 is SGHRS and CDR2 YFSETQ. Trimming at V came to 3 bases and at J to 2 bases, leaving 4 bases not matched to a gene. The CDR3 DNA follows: TGCGCCAGCAGCTCAGGGACAGCAAACACTGAAGCTTTCTTT. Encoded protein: CASSSGTANTEAFF.

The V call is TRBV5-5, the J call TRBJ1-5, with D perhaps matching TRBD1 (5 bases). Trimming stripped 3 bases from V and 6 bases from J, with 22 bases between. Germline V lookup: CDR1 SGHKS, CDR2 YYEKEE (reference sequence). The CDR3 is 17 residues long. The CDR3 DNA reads TGTGCCAGCAGCTACTCCGGGAGGGGCGGGGCGGCTCAGCCCCAGCATTTT. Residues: CASSYSGRGGAAQPQHF. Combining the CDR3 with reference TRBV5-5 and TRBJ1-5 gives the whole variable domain DAGVTQSPTHLIKTRGQQVTLRCSPISGHKSVSWYQQVLGQGPQFIFQYYEKEERGRGNFPDRFSARQFPNYSSELNVNALLLGDSALYLCASSYSGRGGAAQPQHFGDGTRLSIL.

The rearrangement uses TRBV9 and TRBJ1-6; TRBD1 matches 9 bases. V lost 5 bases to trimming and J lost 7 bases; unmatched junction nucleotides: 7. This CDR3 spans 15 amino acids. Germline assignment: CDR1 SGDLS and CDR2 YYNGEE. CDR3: CASREGQGSNSPLHF. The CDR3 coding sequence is TGTGCCAGCAGGGAGGGACAGGGATCCAATTCACCCCTCCACTTT.

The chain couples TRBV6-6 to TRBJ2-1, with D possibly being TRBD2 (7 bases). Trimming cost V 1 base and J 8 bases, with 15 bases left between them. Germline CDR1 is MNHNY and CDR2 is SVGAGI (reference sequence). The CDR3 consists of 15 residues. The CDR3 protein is CASSYYRGAYDEQFF. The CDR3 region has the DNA TGTGCCAGCAGTTACTATCGGGGGGCGTACGATGAGCAGTTCTTC.

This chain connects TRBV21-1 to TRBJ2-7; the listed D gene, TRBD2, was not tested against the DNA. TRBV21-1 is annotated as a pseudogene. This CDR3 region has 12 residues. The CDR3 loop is CASSKRRYGPLV. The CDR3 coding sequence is TGTGCCAGCAGCAAAAGGAGGTACGGTCCCTTAGTC.

The CDR3 sequence: CASSQEGPGLGAETQYF. CDR3 sequence (DNA): TGCGCCAGCAGCCAAGAGGGCCCGGGACTAGGGGCAGAGACCCAGTACTTC. The chain is built from TRBV4-1 and TRBJ2-5; the match to TRBD2 covers 8 bases. CDR1 is MGHRA, CDR2 YSYEKL, per germline. The CDR3 loop spans 17 amino acids. The ends lost 0 bases at V and 4 bases at J; junction bases unmatched: 10.

CDR3 residues: CASSLAGAREKLFF. In nucleotides, the CDR3 is TGTGCCAGCAGCTTAGCGGGGGCTCGGGAAAAACTGTTTTTT. The V gene is TRBV7-2, the J gene TRBJ1-4; D is perhaps TRBD1 (6 bases). The V end lost 0 bases, the J end lost 8 bases, and 10 bases lay between the germline ends. The CDR3 runs 14 residues. Germline V gene data show CDR1 as SGHTA and CDR2 as FQGNSA.

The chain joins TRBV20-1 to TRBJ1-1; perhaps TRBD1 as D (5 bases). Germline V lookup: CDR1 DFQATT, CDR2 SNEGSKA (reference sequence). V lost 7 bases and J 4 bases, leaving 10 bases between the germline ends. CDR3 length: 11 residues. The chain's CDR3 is CSVGVVTEAFF. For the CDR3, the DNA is TGCAGTGTAGGGGTAGTCACTGAAGCTTTCTTT.

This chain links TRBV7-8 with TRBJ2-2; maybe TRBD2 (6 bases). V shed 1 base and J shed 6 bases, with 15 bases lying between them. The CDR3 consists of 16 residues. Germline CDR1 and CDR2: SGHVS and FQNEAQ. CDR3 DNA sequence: TGTGCCAGCAGCTTAGTGGACGTAGCGGACGCCGGGGAGCTGTTTTTT. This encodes CASSLVDVADAGELFF.

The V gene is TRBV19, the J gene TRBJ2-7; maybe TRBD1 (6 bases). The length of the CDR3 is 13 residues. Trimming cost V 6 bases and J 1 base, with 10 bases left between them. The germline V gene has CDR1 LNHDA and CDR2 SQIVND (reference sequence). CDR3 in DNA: TGTGCCAGTAGGGGGGCAGGTTCCTACGAGCAGTACTTC. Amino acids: CASRGAGSYEQYF.

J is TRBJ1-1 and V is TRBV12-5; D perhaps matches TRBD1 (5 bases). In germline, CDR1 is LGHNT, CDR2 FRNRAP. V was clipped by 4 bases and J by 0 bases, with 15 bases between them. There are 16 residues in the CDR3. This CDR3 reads CASGSWRTDMNTEAFF. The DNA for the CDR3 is TGTGCTAGTGGTTCCTGGCGGACGGACATGAACACTGAAGCTTTCTTT.

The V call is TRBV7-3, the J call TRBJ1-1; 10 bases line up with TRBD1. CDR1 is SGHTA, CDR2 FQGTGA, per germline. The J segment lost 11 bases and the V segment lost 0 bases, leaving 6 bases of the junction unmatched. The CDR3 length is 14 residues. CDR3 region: CASSLTGQGRTAFF. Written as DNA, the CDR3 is TGTGCCAGCAGCTTAACGGGACAGGGGAGGACGGCTTTCTTT.

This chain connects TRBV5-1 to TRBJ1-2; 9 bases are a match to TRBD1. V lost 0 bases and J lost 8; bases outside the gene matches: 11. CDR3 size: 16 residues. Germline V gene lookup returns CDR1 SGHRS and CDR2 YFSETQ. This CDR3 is CASSLAGVGQGLGYTF. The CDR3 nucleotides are TGCGCCAGCAGCTTGGCGGGAGTGGGACAGGGTCTCGGCTACACCTTC.

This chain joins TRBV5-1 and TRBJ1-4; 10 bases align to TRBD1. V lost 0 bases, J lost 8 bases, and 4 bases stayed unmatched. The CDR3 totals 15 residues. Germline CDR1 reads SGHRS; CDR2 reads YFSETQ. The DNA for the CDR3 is TGCGCCAGCAGCTTGGAGGGGACAGGGGACGAAAAACTGTTTTTT. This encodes CASSLEGTGDEKLFF.

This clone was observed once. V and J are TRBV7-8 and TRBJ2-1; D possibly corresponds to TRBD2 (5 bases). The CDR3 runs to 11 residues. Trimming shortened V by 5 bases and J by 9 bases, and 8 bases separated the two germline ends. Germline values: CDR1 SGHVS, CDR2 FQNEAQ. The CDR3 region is CASSVRGEQFF. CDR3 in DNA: TGTGCCAGCAGCGTCCGGGGTGAGCAGTTCTTC.

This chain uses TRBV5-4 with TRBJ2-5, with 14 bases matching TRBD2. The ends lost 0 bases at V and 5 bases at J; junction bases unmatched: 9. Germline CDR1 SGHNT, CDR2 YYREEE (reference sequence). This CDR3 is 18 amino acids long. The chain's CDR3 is CASSLAETSGGAGETQYF. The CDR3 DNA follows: TGTGCCAGCAGCTTGGCCGAGACTAGCGGGGGGGCGGGGGAGACCCAGTACTTC.